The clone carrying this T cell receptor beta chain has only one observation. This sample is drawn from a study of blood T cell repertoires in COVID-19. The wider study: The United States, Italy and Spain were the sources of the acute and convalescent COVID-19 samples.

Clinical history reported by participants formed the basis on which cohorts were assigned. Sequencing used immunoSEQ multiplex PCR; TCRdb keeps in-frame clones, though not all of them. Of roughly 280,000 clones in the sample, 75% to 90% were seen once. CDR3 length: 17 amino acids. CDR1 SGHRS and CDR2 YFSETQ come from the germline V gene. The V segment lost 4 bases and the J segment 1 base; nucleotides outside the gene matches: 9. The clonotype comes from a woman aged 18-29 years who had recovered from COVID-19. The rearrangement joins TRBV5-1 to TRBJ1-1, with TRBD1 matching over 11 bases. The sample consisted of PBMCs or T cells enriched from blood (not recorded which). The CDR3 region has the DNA TGCGCCAGCAGCCTATCGGGACAGGGGGGGCCGAACACTGAAGCTTTCTTT. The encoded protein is CASSLSGQGGPNTEAFF.